Shown below are 5 T cell receptor beta chains from a single sample sequenced in a study of cytomegalovirus exposure and HLA in healthy donors. The PCR ran on 60 Vbeta and 13 Jbeta primers. Generated by immunoSEQ multiplex PCR, the TCRdb table keeps only in-frame clones and is missing some. Of 150,000 to 200,000 clones detected, 85% appear once; the ten largest clones hold 1%. Sequencing was carried out using PBMCs. The receptors originated from a boy younger than 10 in good health and CMV-seronegative.

The rearrangement links TRBV25-1 to TRBJ2-1, with D possibly matching TRBD1 (5 bases). The CDR3 is 16 amino acids. V lost 2 bases, J lost 0 bases, and 11 bases lay in between. Germline lookup yields CDR1 MGHDK and CDR2 SYGVNS. The CDR3 here is CASSEPQGTSYNEQFF. The CDR3, as DNA: TGTGCCAGCAGTGAACCCCAGGGAACCTCCTACAATGAGCAGTTCTTC.

This clone has just a few counts. Additional DNA sequences in this sample encode the identical CDR3. The chain recombines TRBV19 with TRBJ1-1; weak D call: TRBD1 (5 bases). CDR1 is LNHDA and CDR2 is SQIVND in the germline V gene (reference sequence). Trimming left V 0 bases short and J 3 bases short, with 5 bases between. The CDR3 consists of 13 residues. In DNA, the CDR3 is TGTGCCAGTAGTATAGACAGGGACACTGAAGCTTTCTTT. Its translation: CASSIDRDTEAFF.

The CDR3 coding sequence is TGTGCCAGCAGTGTCAACAGGGACTATGGCTACACCTTC. This encodes CASSVNRDYGYTF. V usage is TRBV2 and J usage is TRBJ1-2, with D tentatively TRBD1 (6 bases). Per germline, CDR1 SNHLY and CDR2 FYNNEI. The CDR3 covers 13 residues. V lost 4 bases, J lost 3 bases, and 9 bases lay in between. The full variable domain, in which reference TRBV2 and TRBJ1-2 provide the parts outside the CDR3, is EPEVTQTPSHQVTQMGQEVILRCVPISNHLYFYWYRQILGQKVEFLVSFYNNEISEKSEIFDDQFSVERPDGSNFTLKIRSTKLEDSAMYFCASSVNRDYGYTFGSGTRLTVV.

This chain connects TRBV15 to TRBJ1-2, with D unresolved. Trimming took off 0 bases at V and 2 bases at J, with 7 bases between the two ends. Per the germline V gene, CDR1 is LNHNV and CDR2 is YYDKDF (reference sequence). CDR3 size: 14 residues. CDR3 loop: CATSRDRANYGYTF. Written as DNA, the CDR3 is TGTGCCACCAGCAGAGATAGAGCAAACTATGGCTACACCTTC.

V gene TRBV4-2 combines with J gene TRBJ2-2, with D maybe TRBD2 (5 bases). The CDR3 sequence is 16 residues long. V was pared by 0 bases and J by 6 bases, with 14 bases between. Germline V lookup: CDR1 LGHNA, CDR2 YNFKEQ. The CDR3 protein is CASSQESRERAGELFF. As DNA, the CDR3 is TGTGCCAGCAGCCAAGAGTCGAGGGAGAGGGCCGGGGAGCTGTTTTTT.